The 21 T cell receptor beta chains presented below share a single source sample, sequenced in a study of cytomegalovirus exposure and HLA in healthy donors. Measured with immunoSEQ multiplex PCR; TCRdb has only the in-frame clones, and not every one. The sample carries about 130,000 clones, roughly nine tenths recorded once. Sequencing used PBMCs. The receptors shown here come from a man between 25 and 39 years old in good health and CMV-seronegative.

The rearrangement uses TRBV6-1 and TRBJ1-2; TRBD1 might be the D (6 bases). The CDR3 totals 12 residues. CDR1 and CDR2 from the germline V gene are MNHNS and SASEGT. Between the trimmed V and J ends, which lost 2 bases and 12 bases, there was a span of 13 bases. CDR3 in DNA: TGTGCCAGCAGTGAAAGTTCTGGGGACAACACCTTC. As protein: CASSESSGDNTF.

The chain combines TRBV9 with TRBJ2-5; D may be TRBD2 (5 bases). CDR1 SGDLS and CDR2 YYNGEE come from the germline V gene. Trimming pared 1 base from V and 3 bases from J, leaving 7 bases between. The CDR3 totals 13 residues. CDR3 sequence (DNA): TGTGCCAGCAGCGTAATCGGGGAAGAGACCCAGTACTTC. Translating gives CASSVIGEETQYF.

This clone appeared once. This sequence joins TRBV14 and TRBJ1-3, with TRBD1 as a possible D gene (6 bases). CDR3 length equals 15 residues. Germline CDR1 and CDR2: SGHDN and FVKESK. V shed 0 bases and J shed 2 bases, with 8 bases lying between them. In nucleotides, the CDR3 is TGTGCCAGCAGCCAAGATGGGGGCCCTGGAAACACCATATATTTT. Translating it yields CASSQDGGPGNTIYF.

The CDR3 region is CASSDRTGYNYGYTF. The DNA of the CDR3 is TGTGCCAGCAGCGATCGAACAGGGTATAACTATGGCTACACCTTC. The chain employs TRBV7-6 and TRBJ1-2, with D possibly TRBD1 on 6 matching bases. In germline, CDR1 is SGHVS, CDR2 FNYEAQ. V was pared by 5 bases and J by 1 base, with 14 bases between. There are 15 residues in the CDR3.

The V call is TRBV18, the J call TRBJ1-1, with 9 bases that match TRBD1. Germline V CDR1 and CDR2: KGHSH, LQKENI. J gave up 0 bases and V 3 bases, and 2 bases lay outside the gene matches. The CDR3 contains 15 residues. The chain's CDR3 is CASSPGQGMNTEAFF. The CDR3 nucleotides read TGTGCCAGCTCACCTGGACAGGGGATGAACACTGAAGCTTTCTTT.

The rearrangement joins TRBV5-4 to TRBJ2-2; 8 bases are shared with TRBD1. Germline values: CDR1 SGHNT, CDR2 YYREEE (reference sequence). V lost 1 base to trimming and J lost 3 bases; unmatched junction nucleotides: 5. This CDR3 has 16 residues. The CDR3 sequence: CASSLYETGDTGELFF. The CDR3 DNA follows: TGTGCCAGCAGCTTGTACGAGACAGGGGACACCGGGGAGCTGTTTTTT.

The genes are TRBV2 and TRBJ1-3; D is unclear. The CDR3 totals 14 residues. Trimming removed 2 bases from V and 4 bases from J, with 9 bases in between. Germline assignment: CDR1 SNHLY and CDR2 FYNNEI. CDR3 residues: CASSEWLSGNTIYF. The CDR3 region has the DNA TGTGCCAGCAGTGAATGGCTTTCAGGAAACACCATATATTTT.

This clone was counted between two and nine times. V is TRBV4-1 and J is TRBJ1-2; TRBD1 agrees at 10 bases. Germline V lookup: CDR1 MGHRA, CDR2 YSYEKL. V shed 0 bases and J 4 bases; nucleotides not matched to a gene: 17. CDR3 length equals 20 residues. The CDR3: CASSQESPVSGTGVSYGYTF. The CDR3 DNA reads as TGCGCCAGCAGCCAAGAATCTCCGGTATCTGGGACAGGGGTTTCCTATGGCTACACCTTC.

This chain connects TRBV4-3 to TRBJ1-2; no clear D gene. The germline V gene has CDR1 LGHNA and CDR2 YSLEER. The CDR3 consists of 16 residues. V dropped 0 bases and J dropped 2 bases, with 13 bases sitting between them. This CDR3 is CASSQDFTTANYGYTF. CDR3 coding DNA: TGCGCCAGCAGCCAAGATTTCACAACCGCCAACTATGGCTACACCTTC.

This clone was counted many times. CDR3 loop: CASRTGQISNQPQHF. In DNA, the CDR3 is TGTGCCAGCAGGACCGGACAGATTAGCAATCAGCCCCAGCATTTT. The rearrangement links TRBV2 to TRBJ1-5; weak D call: TRBD1 (6 bases). This CDR3 has 15 amino acids. V shed 6 bases and J shed 0 bases, with 12 bases lying between them. CDR1 and CDR2 (germline): SNHLY, FYNNEI.

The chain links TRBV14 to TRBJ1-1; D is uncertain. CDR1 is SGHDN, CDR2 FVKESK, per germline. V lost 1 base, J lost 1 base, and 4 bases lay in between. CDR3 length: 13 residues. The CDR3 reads CASSQAGNTEAFF. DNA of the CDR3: TGTGCCAGCAGCCAAGCCGGGAACACTGAAGCTTTCTTT. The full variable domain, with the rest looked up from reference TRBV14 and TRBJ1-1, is EAGVTQFPSHSVIEKGQTVTLRCDPISGHDNLYWYRRVMGKEIKFLLHFVKESKQDESGMPNNRFLAERTGGTYSTLKVQPAELEDSGVYFCASSQAGNTEAFFGQGTRLTVV.

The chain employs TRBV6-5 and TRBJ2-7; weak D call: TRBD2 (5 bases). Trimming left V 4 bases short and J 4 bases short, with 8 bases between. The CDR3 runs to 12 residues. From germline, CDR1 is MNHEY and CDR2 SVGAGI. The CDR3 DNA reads TGTGCCAGCAGTTCAGGCGGGTACGAGCAGTACTTC. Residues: CASSSGGYEQYF.

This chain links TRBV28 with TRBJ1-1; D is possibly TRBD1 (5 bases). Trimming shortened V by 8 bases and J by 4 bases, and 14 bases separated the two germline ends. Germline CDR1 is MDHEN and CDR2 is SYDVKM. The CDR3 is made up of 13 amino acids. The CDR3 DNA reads TGTGCCAGCCAGGGCCGGGGGAGCACTGAAGCTTTCTTT. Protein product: CASQGRGSTEAFF.

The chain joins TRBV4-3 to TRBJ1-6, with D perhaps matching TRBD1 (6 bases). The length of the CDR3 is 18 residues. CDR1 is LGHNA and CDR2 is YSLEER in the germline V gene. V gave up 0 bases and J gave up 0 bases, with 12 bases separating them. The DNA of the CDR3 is TGCGCCAGCAGCCAAGATTTGGGGGCGAGCTCCTATAATTCACCCCTCCACTTT. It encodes CASSQDLGASSYNSPLHF.

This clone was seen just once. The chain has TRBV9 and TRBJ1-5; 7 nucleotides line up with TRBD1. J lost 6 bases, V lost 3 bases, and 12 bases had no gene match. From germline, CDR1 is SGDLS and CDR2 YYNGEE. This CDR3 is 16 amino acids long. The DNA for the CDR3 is TGTGCCAGCAGCGGAGGGGGCCCCGGGGTAGTTCAGCCCCAGCATTTT. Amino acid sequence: CASSGGGPGVVQPQHF.

This CDR3 is CASSLFETGVTYEQFF. The CDR3 DNA reads TGTGCCAGCAGCTTGTTTGAGACAGGGGTTACCTATGAGCAGTTCTTC. J is TRBJ2-1 and V is TRBV5-5; 8 bases align to TRBD1. Per the germline V gene, CDR1 is SGHKS and CDR2 is YYEKEE (reference sequence). The CDR3 sequence is 16 residues long. The V segment lost 1 base and the J segment 8 bases; nucleotides outside the gene matches: 11.

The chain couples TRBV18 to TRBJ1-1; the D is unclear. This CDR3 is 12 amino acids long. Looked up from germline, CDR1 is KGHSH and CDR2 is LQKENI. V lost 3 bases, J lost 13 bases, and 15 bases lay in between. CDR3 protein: CASSPDRSIGFF. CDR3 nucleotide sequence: TGTGCCAGCTCACCCGATCGTAGTATTGGTTTCTTT.

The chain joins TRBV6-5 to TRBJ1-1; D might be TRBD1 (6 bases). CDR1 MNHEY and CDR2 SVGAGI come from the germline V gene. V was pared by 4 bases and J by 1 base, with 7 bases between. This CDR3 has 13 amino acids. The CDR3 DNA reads TGTGCCAGCAGTTGGACAGCGAACACTGAAGCTTTCTTT. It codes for CASSWTANTEAFF.

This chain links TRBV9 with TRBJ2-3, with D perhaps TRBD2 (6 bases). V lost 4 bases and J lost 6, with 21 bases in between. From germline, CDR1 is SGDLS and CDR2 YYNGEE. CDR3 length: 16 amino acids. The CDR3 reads CASSSRLDSLQDTQYF. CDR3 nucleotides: TGTGCCAGCAGCTCCCGACTAGATTCCCTGCAGGATACGCAGTATTTT.

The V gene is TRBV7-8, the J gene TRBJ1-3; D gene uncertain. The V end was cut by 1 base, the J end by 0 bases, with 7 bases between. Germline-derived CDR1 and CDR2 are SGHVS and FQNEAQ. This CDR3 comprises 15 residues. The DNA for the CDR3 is TGTGCCAGCAGCTTAGAGTGGAGCTCTGGAAACACCATATATTTT. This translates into CASSLEWSSGNTIYF.

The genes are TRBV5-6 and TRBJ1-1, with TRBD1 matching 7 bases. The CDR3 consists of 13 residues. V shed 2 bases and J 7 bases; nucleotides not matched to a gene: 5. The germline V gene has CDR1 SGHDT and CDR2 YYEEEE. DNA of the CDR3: TGTGCCAGCAGCTTCTGGCAGGGGGATGAAGCTTTCTTT. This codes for CASSFWQGDEAFF.